This T cell receptor beta chain was identified during a study of cytomegalovirus exposure and HLA in healthy donors. It was with 60 Vbeta and 13 Jbeta primers that the PCR ran. Here immunoSEQ multiplex PCR was the method, and the copy in TCRdb shows in-frame clones only, minus some. The data contain 150,000 to 200,000 clones, over 75% of them singletons. CDR1 is SGHDN, CDR2 FVKESK, per germline. The CDR3 has 14 amino acids. V was clipped by 5 bases and J by 4 bases; unmatched bases: 6. Study-wide results and caveats: A further, later analysis showed that HLA-associated TCR beta chains (compared with equally common others) were more clonally expanded. Prediction of most subjects' HLA-A and HLA-B alleles by TCR beta sequences was reportedly accurate. Prior analysis indicated that the majority of TCR beta V segments exhibited productivity approximately 87% or approximately 30% of the time.

In nominal health when sampled, donors likely had unrecorded immune exposures nonetheless. In the case of this clone: The antigen remains undetermined.

V and J are TRBV14 and TRBJ2-3; 7 bases agree with TRBD2. Source material: PBMCs. This clonotype was sampled from a male donor in good health and CMV-seronegative. This CDR3 reads CASSWAGDSDTQYF. DNA of the CDR3: TGTGCCAGCAGCTGGGCGGGGGACTCAGATACGCAGTATTTT.